This TCR beta chain came from a study of cytomegalovirus exposure and HLA in healthy donors. Study information: Unique TCRs numbering approximately 81 million, obtained from HLA-typed donors, made up an early data release.

Remarks on this clone: Its antigen is unidentified.

Trimming took 4 bases from V and 4 from J, leaving 12 bases between them. Germline-derived CDR1 and CDR2 are SGHDT and YYEEEE. There are 15 residues in the CDR3. In the PCR, 60 Vbeta and 13 Jbeta primers were used. Sequenced by immunoSEQ multiplex PCR; TCRdb stores in-frame clones only, minus some. Of 93,000 or so clones listed, 66% are singletons. Study-wide results and limits: High sensitivity and specificity were reportedly achieved when the classifier diagnosed cytomegalovirus status. A few CMV-associated chains were confirmed in vitro to be specific for CMV antigens.

Sequencing used PBMCs. This chain uses TRBV5-6 with TRBJ2-6; D is unresolved. The receptor comes from a woman aged 45 to 65 in good health and CMV-seronegative. The CDR3 DNA is TGTGCCAGCAGCCTCCGGTCCTCCGGGGCCAACGTCCTGACTTTC. This translates into CASSLRSSGANVLTF.